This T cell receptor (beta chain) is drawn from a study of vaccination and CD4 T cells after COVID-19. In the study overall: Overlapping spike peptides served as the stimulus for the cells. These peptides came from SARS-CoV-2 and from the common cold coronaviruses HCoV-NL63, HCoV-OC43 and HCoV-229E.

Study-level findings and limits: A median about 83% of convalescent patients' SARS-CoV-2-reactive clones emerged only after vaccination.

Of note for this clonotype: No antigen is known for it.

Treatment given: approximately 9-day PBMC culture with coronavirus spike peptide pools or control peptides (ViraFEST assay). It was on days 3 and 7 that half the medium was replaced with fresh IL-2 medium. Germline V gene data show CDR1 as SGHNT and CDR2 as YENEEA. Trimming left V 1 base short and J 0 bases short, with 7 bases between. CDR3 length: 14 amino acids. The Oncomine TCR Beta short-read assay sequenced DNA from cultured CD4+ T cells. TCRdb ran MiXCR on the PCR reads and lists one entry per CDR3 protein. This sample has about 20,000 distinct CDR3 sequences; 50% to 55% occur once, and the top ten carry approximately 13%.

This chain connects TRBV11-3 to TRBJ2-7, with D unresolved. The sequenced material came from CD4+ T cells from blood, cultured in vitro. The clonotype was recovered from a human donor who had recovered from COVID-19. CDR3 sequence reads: CASSLGHSSYEQYF. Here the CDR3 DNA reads TGTGCCAGCAGCTTAGGGCACAGCTCCTACGAGCAGTACTTC.